Reported below is one T cell receptor beta chain. This sample was taken from a study of blood T cell repertoires in COVID-19. Study details: Material from acute and convalescent COVID-19 was sourced from the United States, Italy and Spain. Nucleic acid was either cDNA or gDNA, and it came from T cells, B-cell-depleted T cells, or PBMCs.

Germline V lookup: CDR1 SNHLY, CDR2 FYNNEI. Deletions cut 3 bases from V and 2 bases from J, with 10 bases between. There are 14 residues in the CDR3. As processed by the authors: Estimation of nucleated cell counts relied on the amplification of reference gene primers. Repertoires were generated with immunoSEQ multiplex PCR, while TCRdb's copy carries only in-frame clones and drops some. V and J calls and clone size are those listed in that table; D and trimming were worked out from the DNA. The table lists around 150,000 clones, 70% to 85% of them singletons. The sequenced sample consisted of peripheral blood. The genes are TRBV2 and TRBJ1-1; D gene uncertain. The TCR was taken from a woman of 80 years or more with acute or convalescent COVID-19. The CDR3 nucleotides are TGTGCCAGCAGTGACCAGCGACCTAACACTGAAGCTTTCTTT. This sequence encodes CASSDQRPNTEAFF.